A single TCR beta chain is shown here with its context. This clone came up a few times. The antigen this receptor binds is unknown. No clone much larger than this one lies a single base away; base qualities are absent. These data originate in a study of beta chain features in type 1 diabetes (dated by TCRdb to the late 2010s). For the study in its entirety: Patients and healthy donors did not differ in mean age, gender distribution, total cell number or subset yield. A total of 90 million to 140 million sorted cells were examined across all samples, and RNA yield correlated strongly with the number of cells per subset. The study compared the TCRB repertoires of sorted circulating CD4+ T cell subsets in recently diagnosed type 1 diabetes patients with those in matched healthy donors. Naive and central memory subsets were obtained from all 28 donors, but regulatory and stem cell-like memory subsets were isolated from only 8 patients and about eight healthy donors. Here is what the overall study found, with its caveats: Because small numbers of individuals were included in the HLA sub-analyses, any influence of HLA type on TCRB rearrangement was left unresolved. The naive, central memory and regulatory TCRB repertoires appeared to resemble one another more closely among patients than among healthy donors. Patients with type 1 diabetes made fewer insertions and deleted more nucleotides at VDJ recombination sites, implying thymic rearrangement abnormalities. A moderate but significant shortening of TCRB CDR3 length was observed in type 1 diabetes patients in all four CD4+ subsets. Sequencing cDNA rather than genomic DNA could over-represent highly expressing activated cells, although activation and CD3 levels did not differ between groups. Shorter templates might be favored by PCR, yet because patient and control samples were amplified and corrected together, any such skew would affect both groups equally.

From each donor, a single peripheral blood sample of 100 to 150 mL on average was drawn into heparinised tubes. Naive, central memory, regulatory and stem cell-like memory CD4+ T cells were sorted on a BD FACSAria II using a panel including CD45RO, CCR7, CD25, CD127, CD95 and CD27. Purity was above 95% for every sorted population. PBMCs were isolated right away by Lymphoprep density gradient centrifugation and were stained directly, without culture. To minimize batch effects, samples were stained and sorted in pairs, one healthy donor with one patient per experiment. All of the isolated RNA was reverse transcribed with the High Capacity cDNA Reverse Transcription Kit, so expressed TCRB transcripts were sequenced. Deep immunoSEQ sequencing was applied to naive, central memory and regulatory T cell samples, giving an average of around 3.4 million total reads per sample. Sorted cells were lysed in RLT buffer and RNA was extracted with DNase-treated RNeasy Micro or Mini kits, depending on cell number. To prevent cross-contamination, every cell subset was processed on its own, while patient and healthy donor samples were processed together. TCRB sequences were amplified from cDNA with the immunoSEQ multiplex PCR, producing 87-bp fragments spanning the CDR3 region. Sequencing of the amplicons was done on the Illumina HiSeq platform. As for how the authors treated the data: PCR bias was computationally corrected using synthetic template baselines, reads within Hamming distance 2 were collapsed, and singletons that could not be merged were discarded. By aligning reads against IMGT, V, D and J genes, CDR3 length, and insertions or deletions at six rearrangement sites were assigned. Within each subset, clonotype counts were normalized to sorted cell number, after which true diversity and Gini coefficients were computed with the tcR R package. Repertoire sharing was quantified using the overlap coefficient calculated on TCRB nucleotide sequences. Out-of-frame TCRB sequences from naive cells were analyzed as a proxy for the pre-selection repertoire. The source is immuneACCESS, and TCRdb retained only in-frame sequences with V and J called. Part of the clones is not carried over; for the studies checked, unresolved V genes explain less than half of this, and the remainder is unexplained. That table is the source of V, J and clone size, and D and trimming were worked out from the DNA. The sample table shows about 660,000 clones, and over 12% are seen once. The ten largest clones represent just under 0.04% of the sample.

A distance of 17 bases separates the germline ends of V and J, which lose 5 bases and 6 bases respectively. Taken from the germline V gene, the CDR1 and CDR2 loops are SGHTA and FQGNSA. The CDR3 runs 14 amino acids, cysteine and phenylalanine included. The retained sequence is limited to the CDR3, 42 bases, with the frame set at the first base. The sequence joins TRBV7-2 to TRBJ2-7; the D gene is possibly TRBD1 or TRBD2, with 5 bases matching each. The receptor's source is a young man with type 1 diabetes. Sequenced input: naive CD4+ T cells from blood. What this sample's cell subset or site label stands for: true naive CD4+ T cells. The DNA sequence follows: TGTGCCAGCAGCCCCTTAGCAGGGAGAGGCGAGCAGTACTTC. Protein translation: CASSPLAGRGEQYF.